A single sample is the source of the 4 T cell receptor beta chains below, sequenced in a study of shared clonotypes between healthy human individuals. Sequencing was performed with immunoSEQ multiplex PCR; in TCRdb, only in-frame clones are kept and a portion is missing. The profile covers hundreds of thousands of clones, with 80% to 95% appearing a single time and around 24% taken by the ten largest. CD8 cells classed as naive were CD45RO-negative and positively selected for CCR7, excluding terminally differentiated effector memory CD45RA+ cells. The sequencing sample was made of naive CD8+ T cells sorted from blood. The source of these receptors is a man aged 25-45 years in good health.

The V gene is TRBV2, the J gene TRBJ2-1; a weak D match, TRBD2 (5 bases). From germline, CDR1 is SNHLY and CDR2 FYNNEI. Trimming stripped 3 bases from V and 7 bases from J, with 10 bases between. This CDR3 is 13 amino acids long. This CDR3 is CASSDTRANEQFF. The CDR3 DNA is TGTGCCAGCAGTGATACGAGGGCAAATGAGCAGTTCTTC.

CDR3: CASSFTGAGLLNEQYF. In DNA, the CDR3 is TGTGCCAGCAGCTTCACAGGGGCCGGCCTATTGAACGAGCAGTACTTC. This chain links TRBV5-4 with TRBJ2-7, with 7 positions matching TRBD1. The germline V gene encodes CDR1 SGHNT and CDR2 YYREEE (reference sequence). Losses at the gene ends were 2 bases for V and 5 bases for J; bases not matched to a gene: 13. The CDR3 runs to 16 residues.

V and J are TRBV27 and TRBJ2-1; 7 bases map to TRBD2. The CDR3 totals 16 residues. CDR1 MNHEY and CDR2 SMNVEV come from the germline V gene (reference sequence). With V trimmed by 5 bases and J by 7 bases, 14 bases remained unmatched. The CDR3 coding sequence is TGTGCCAGCAGTCTAAGTGGCGCGGGAGTTGGGAATGAGCAGTTCTTC. Translating gives CASSLSGAGVGNEQFF.

The chain links TRBV28 to TRBJ2-7; 7 bases align to TRBD1. Looked up from germline, CDR1 is MDHEN and CDR2 is SYDVKM. The ends lost 10 bases at V and 6 bases at J; junction bases unmatched: 15. This CDR3 spans 14 amino acids. The CDR3 reads CATLNRDSFREQYF. CDR3 in DNA: TGTGCCACCCTAAACCGGGACAGTTTTCGCGAGCAGTACTTC.